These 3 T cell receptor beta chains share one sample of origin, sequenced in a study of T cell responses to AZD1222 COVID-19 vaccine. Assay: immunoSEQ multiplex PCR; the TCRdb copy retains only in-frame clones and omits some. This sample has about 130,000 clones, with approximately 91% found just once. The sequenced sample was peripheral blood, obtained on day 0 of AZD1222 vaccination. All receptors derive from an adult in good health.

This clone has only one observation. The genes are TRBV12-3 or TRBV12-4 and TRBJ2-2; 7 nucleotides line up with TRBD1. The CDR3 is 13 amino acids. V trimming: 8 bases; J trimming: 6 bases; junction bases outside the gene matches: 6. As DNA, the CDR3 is TGTGCCAGCGCGCAGGGGGAAGCCGGGGAGCTGTTTTTT. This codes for CASAQGEAGELFF.

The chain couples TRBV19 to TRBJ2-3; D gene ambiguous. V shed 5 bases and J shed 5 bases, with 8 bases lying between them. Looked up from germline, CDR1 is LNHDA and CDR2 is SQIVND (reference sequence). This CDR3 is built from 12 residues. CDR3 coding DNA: TGTGCCAGTAGTTTCCTGGGAGATACGCAGTATTTT. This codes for CASSFLGDTQYF.

The CDR3 bases are TGCGCCAGCAGTGGCACAAGAGGGGGGGTTGGTGCTGAAGCTTTCTTT. As protein: CASSGTRGGVGAEAFF. V usage is TRBV10-1 and J usage is TRBJ1-1, with a possible D match to TRBD1 (6 bases). V was trimmed by 4 bases and J by 6 bases, leaving 21 bases between them. In germline, CDR1 is WNHNN, CDR2 SYGVQD (reference sequence). The CDR3 has 16 amino acids.